The rows below give T cell receptor beta chains drawn from one sample of a study of T cell responses to AZD1222 COVID-19 vaccine. Sequencing used immunoSEQ multiplex PCR; TCRdb keeps in-frame clones, though not all of them. The repertoire holds tens of thousands of clones, with over 65% as singletons. The specimen was peripheral blood, collected 28 days after the second dose of the MenACWY control vaccine. All receptors derive from an adult who received the MenACWY meningococcal vaccine as a control. Both conserved end residues are part of each CDR3. D genes are given only for firm matches. Clone size is stated in some rows and not others, as once, few, many or a class when expanded.

J gene: TRBJ1-1
D gene: TRBD1
V gene: TRBV5-1
clone size: NA
CDR3 protein: CASSLGQGAGTEAFF
CDR3 DNA: TGCGCCAGCAGCTTAGGGCAGGGGGCTGGCACTGAAGCTTTCTTT

J gene: TRBJ1-4
D gene: NA
V gene: TRBV2
clone size: NA
CDR3 protein: CASTDGYNEKLFF
CDR3 DNA: TGTGCCAGCACAGACGGTTATAATGAAAAACTGTTTTTT

J gene: TRBJ1-5
D gene: NA
V gene: TRBV7-2
clone size: few
CDR3 protein: CASSWNREGQPQHF
CDR3 DNA: TGTGCCAGCAGCTGGAACAGGGAAGGTCAGCCCCAGCATTTT

J gene: TRBJ1-1
D gene: NA
V gene: TRBV19
clone size: NA
CDR3 protein: CASRSRTEPNTEAFF
CDR3 DNA: TGTGCCAGTAGGTCCCGGACAGAACCGAACACTGAAGCTTTCTTT

J gene: TRBJ1-1
D gene: TRBD1
V gene: TRBV4-2
clone size: NA
CDR3 protein: CASSQAVRTGNTEAFF
CDR3 DNA: TGTGCCAGCAGCCAAGCCGTCCGGACAGGGAACACTGAAGCTTTCTTT

J gene: TRBJ2-7
D gene: NA
V gene: TRBV2
clone size: medium-sized
CDR3 protein: CASSEGQDADEQYF
CDR3 DNA: TGTGCCAGCAGTGAGGGCCAGGATGCGGACGAGCAGTACTTC

J gene: TRBJ1-2
D gene: NA
V gene: TRBV4-3
clone size: few
CDR3 protein: CASSQTDGSGYGYTF
CDR3 DNA: TGCGCCAGCAGCCAAACGGACGGCAGCGGCTATGGCTACACCTTC

J gene: TRBJ1-2
D gene: NA
V gene: TRBV19
clone size: once
CDR3 protein: CASSIMSPAGGYTF
CDR3 DNA: TGTGCCAGTAGTATCATGTCGCCAGCGGGAGGCTACACCTTC

J gene: TRBJ1-1
D gene: NA
V gene: TRBV12-3/TRBV12-4
clone size: NA
CDR3 protein: CASSALGGAEAFF
CDR3 DNA: TGTGCCAGCAGTGCCCTCGGGGGAGCTGAAGCTTTCTTT

J gene: TRBJ2-2
D gene: NA
V gene: TRBV9
clone size: NA
CDR3 protein: CASSVGTLGELFF
CDR3 DNA: TGTGCCAGCAGCGTAGGGACTCTCGGGGAGCTGTTTTTT

J gene: TRBJ2-7
D gene: NA
V gene: TRBV30
clone size: NA
CDR3 protein: CAWSLRRGEQYF
CDR3 DNA: TGTGCCTGGAGCCTCCGTAGGGGCGAGCAGTACTTC

J gene: TRBJ2-1
D gene: TRBD2
V gene: TRBV3-1/TRBV3-2
clone size: NA
CDR3 protein: CASSQARGASGAYNEQFF
CDR3 DNA: TGTGCCAGCAGCCAAGCCCGTGGGGCTAGCGGAGCATACAATGAGCAGTTCTTC

J gene: TRBJ2-3
D gene: NA
V gene: TRBV11-2
clone size: once
CDR3 protein: CASSSGSTDTQYF
CDR3 DNA: TGTGCCAGCAGCTCGGGTAGCACAGATACGCAGTATTTT

J gene: TRBJ1-1
D gene: NA
V gene: TRBV12-3/TRBV12-4
clone size: NA
CDR3 protein: CASSLSYTEAFF
CDR3 DNA: TGTGCCAGCAGTTTATCTTACACTGAAGCTTTCTTT

J gene: TRBJ1-4
D gene: NA
V gene: TRBV6-5
clone size: once
CDR3 protein: CASRLQGQGEKLFF
CDR3 DNA: TGTGCCAGCAGATTACAGGGTCAAGGTGAAAAACTGTTTTTT